This T cell receptor beta chain appears in the sequencing data of a study of regulatory T cells in long-lasting Graves disease. The CDR3 has 15 amino acids. Germline V gives CDR1 DFQATT, CDR2 SNEGSKA (reference sequence). Time point of the sample: newly diagnosed GD, antithyroid drugs for less than 3 months. After RNA was extracted from PBMCs, the TCR library was made from it. Arm-PCR of CDR3 regions and iRepertoire HTBI primers were used to build TCR beta libraries. TCRdb reprocessed the multiplex PCR reads with MiXCR, giving one entry per CDR3 protein. The sample holds under 450,000 distinct CDR3 sequences, 10% to 15% seen once. This clonotype was recorded a few times. The same data also contributed to another study, on T cells in Graves' hyperthyroidism and ophthalmopathy.

The rearrangement links TRBV20-1 to TRBJ2-4; D gene ambiguous. This sample comprised peripheral blood mononuclear cells (PBMCs), obtained at new diagnosis, from a patient treated with antithyroid drugs. This TCR was sampled from a woman aged 18-29 years with Graves disease. CDR3 sequence: CSVSGSDLAKNIQYF. The CDR3 coding sequence is TGCAGCGTTTCAGGTTCAGATCTAGCCAAAAACATTCAGTACTTC.